Below are 13 T cell receptor beta chains sequenced from a single sample in a study of CD8+CD57+ T cells in acquired aplastic anemia. Profiles of TCR beta VDJ and CDR3 were generated from a genomic DNA template. TCRdb used MiXCR to reprocess the reads, holding one entry per CDR3 protein. The data hold approximately 220,000 distinct CDR3 sequences, with 45% to 50% observed a single time. All sequencing subjects had displayed CD8+CD57+ cell expansion on flow cytometry. Sequencing was done on a sample of sorted CD4+, CD8+, or CD8+CD57+ T cells (not recorded which) from PBMCs. The source of these receptors is a human donor with aplastic anemia.

V gene TRBV15 combines with J gene TRBJ2-6; TRBD2 agrees at 11 bases. There are 20 residues in the CDR3. Germline CDR1 reads LNHNV; CDR2 reads YYDKDF (reference sequence). Trimming at V came to 4 bases and at J to 0 bases, leaving 11 bases not matched to a gene. DNA for the CDR3: TGTGCCACCAGCACGCCCCTAGCGGGAGGTACCGGCTCTGGGGCCAACGTCCTGACTTTC. It is translated as CATSTPLAGGTGSGANVLTF. Filled out from reference TRBV15 and TRBJ2-6, the complete variable domain reads DAMVIQNPRYQVTQFGKPVTLSCSQTLNHNVMYWYQQKSSQAPKLLFHYYDKDFNNEADTPDNFQSRRPNTSFCFLDIRSPGLGDTAMYLCATSTPLAGGTGSGANVLTFGAGSRLTVL.

A word on this clonotype: The junction shows a germline mismatch at one end, possibly a read error. V usage is TRBV7-2 and J usage is TRBJ2-1; TRBD2 agrees at 10 bases. Germline CDR1 reads SGHTA; CDR2 reads FQGNSA. This CDR3 region has 13 residues. CDR3 amino acids: CAGSWTSGNEQFF. In nucleotides, the CDR3 is TGTGCCGGCAGCTGGACTAGCGGCAATGAGCAGTTCTTC.

Turning to this clonotype: This may arise from a read error, as a much more abundant clone is one base away. This rearrangement joins TRBV12-3 or TRBV12-4 to TRBJ2-2; weak D call: TRBD1 (6 bases). This CDR3 has 15 amino acids. The CDR3 bases are TGTGCCAGCAGTCCCGCAGGGGCGAGAACCGGGGAGCCGTTTTTT. Translation gives CASSPAGARTGEPFF.

The chain has TRBV29-1 and TRBJ1-5; D might be TRBD1 (5 bases). Deletions cut 7 bases from V and 1 base from J, with 14 bases between. CDR3 size: 14 residues. Germline assignment: CDR1 SQVTM and CDR2 ANQGSEA. CDR3 coding DNA: TGCAGCGCTACTTTGGGGGTCAGCAATCAGCCCCAGCATTTT. This codes for CSATLGVSNQPQHF.

This clonotype came up a few times. V gene TRBV6-1 combines with J gene TRBJ1-3, with 7 bases aligning to TRBD1. The CDR3 extends over 15 amino acids. Trimming removed 6 bases from V and 1 base from J; junction bases left unmatched: 6. Looked up from germline, CDR1 is MNHNS and CDR2 is SASEGT. The CDR3 sequence: CASREQGNSGNTIYF. CDR3 nucleotide sequence: TGTGCCAGCAGAGAACAGGGGAATTCTGGAAACACCATATATTTT.

This clonotype was seen many times. V usage is TRBV7-9 and J usage is TRBJ2-7; D may be TRBD1 or TRBD2 (5 bases each). Trimming shortened V by 6 bases and J by 3 bases, and 12 bases separated the two germline ends. The germline CDR1 and CDR2 sequences are SEHNR and FQNEAQ (reference sequence). The CDR3 is made up of 13 amino acids. The CDR3 DNA sequence: TGTGCCAGCAGGCCGGGGCAGAACTACGAGCAGTACTTC. Protein product: CASRPGQNYEQYF.

In its sample, this clonotype was seen a few times. One base away lies a much larger clone, so this may be a sequencing read error. Likely a read error: the CDR3 ends without its conserved phenylalanine or tryptophan. The chain uses TRBV7-9 and TRBJ2-2, with 9 bases aligning to TRBD1. CDR3 length: 16 residues. V trimming: 4 bases; J trimming: 6 bases; junction bases outside the gene matches: 9. CDR1 is SEHNR and CDR2 is FQNEAQ in the germline V gene (reference sequence). The CDR3 here is CASSSAGQGFAGELFS. The CDR3 DNA is TGTGCCAGCAGCTCCGCGGGACAGGGATTCGCCGGGGAGCTGTTTTCT.

The chain carries TRBV3-1 and TRBJ2-7, with 11 bases fitting TRBD1. V was pared by 8 bases and J by 4 bases, with 10 bases of the junction left unmatched. The germline V gene encodes CDR1 LGHDT and CDR2 YNNKEL (reference sequence). This CDR3 comprises 15 residues. The CDR3 bases are TGTGCCAGCTCCCAAGGACAGGGGGCGCTTTACGAGCAGTACTTC. It specifies CASSQGQGALYEQYF.

The rearrangement joins TRBV5-1 to TRBJ2-2, with D unclear. CDR1 SGHRS and CDR2 YFSETQ come from the germline V gene. CDR3 length equals 13 residues. V was clipped by 1 base and J by 6 bases, with 7 bases between them. Written as DNA, the CDR3 is TGCGCCAGCAGCTTGATCCTAGCCGGGGAGCTGTTTTTT. Its translation is CASSLILAGELFF.

The gene calls are TRBV7-2 and TRBJ1-2; 8 nucleotides match TRBD1. The CDR3 is made up of 17 amino acids. The ends lost 5 bases at V and 4 bases at J; junction bases unmatched: 15. Germline loops: CDR1 SGHTA, CDR2 FQGNSA. The CDR3 coding sequence is TGTGCCAGCAGCCGGGAACCAGGGGGCGCTCCGGGCTATGGCTACACCTTC. Its protein is CASSREPGGAPGYGYTF.

The count of this clonotype is one. This chain links TRBV24-1 with TRBJ2-3, with D unresolved. V dropped 9 bases and J dropped 4 bases, with 7 bases sitting between them. Germline V lookup: CDR1 KGHDR, CDR2 SFDVKD. CDR3 length: 11 amino acids. The CDR3 region has the DNA TGTGCCACCGGGGTTGCAGATACGCAGTATTTT. Amino acid sequence: CATGVADTQYF.

Regarding this clonotype: Given a much more abundant clone one base away, this may be a read error. This chain uses TRBV7-8 with TRBJ2-5; D is perhaps TRBD2 (5 bases). CDR1 and CDR2 from the germline V gene are SGHVS and FQNEAQ. The V end was cut by 8 bases, the J end by 4 bases, with 20 bases between. The CDR3 is 15 residues long. This CDR3 reads CASGLQRKSRETQYF. The CDR3 coding sequence is TGTGCCAGCGGCCTGCAGCGGAAGAGTAGAGAGACCCAGTACTTC.

This clonotype has ten or more counts. This rearrangement joins TRBV15 to TRBJ1-1, with D hard to call. The germline gives CDR1 LNHNV, CDR2 YYDKDF (reference sequence). This CDR3 is 15 amino acids long. Trimming took 1 base from V and 0 from J, leaving 9 bases between them. The CDR3 sequence: CATSRGREMNTEAFF. For the CDR3, the DNA is TGTGCCACCAGCAGAGGCAGAGAAATGAACACTGAAGCTTTCTTT.